This TCR beta chain was sequenced in a study of shared clonotypes between healthy human individuals. At the deep level, the assay was run. Data came from immunoSEQ multiplex PCR; TCRdb stores just in-frame clones and leaves some out. The table lists 1.5 million to 2.5 million clones, about 95% of them singletons. Remarks on this clone: Antigen unknown.

Study-level points and caveats: Tissue TCR repertoires likely differ from these blood-only repertoires.

The germline V gene has CDR1 SGHDN and CDR2 FVKESK. The CDR3 length is 15 residues. V was pared by 4 bases and J by 3 bases, with 9 bases of the junction left unmatched. The naive CD8 subset, CD45RO-negative cells positively selected for CCR7, excluded terminally differentiated effector memory CD45RA+ cells. This clonotype was obtained from a man between 18 and 29 years old in good health. V and J are TRBV14 and TRBJ2-7; 7 bases align to TRBD2. The sample taken for sequencing was naive CD8+ T cells sorted from blood. The CDR3: CASSPWEGGDYEQYF. The CDR3 nucleotides read TGTGCCAGCAGCCCCTGGGAGGGAGGAGACTACGAGCAGTACTTC.